This T cell receptor (beta chain) was captured by sequencing in a study of T cell responses to AZD1222 COVID-19 vaccine. Findings and caveats of the study: The study found vaccine-associated CD4 TCRs spanning spike, dominant at 160-218 and 743-854. Every sample of the repertoires postdated the peak T cell response. Baseline seropositivity characterized only six AZD1222 recipients. Vaccination with two AZD1222 doses was followed by a rise in Spike-specific TCR breadth and depth.

Remarks on this clone: The target antigen is unknown.

V was trimmed by 6 bases and J by 6 bases, leaving 11 bases between them. The CDR3 runs 12 residues. Germline V gives CDR1 WSHSY, CDR2 SAAADI. The protocol was immunoSEQ multiplex PCR, while the TCRdb copy is restricted to in-frame clones and leaves out a portion. Of 150,000 to 180,000 clones listed, about nine tenths are singletons. This chain uses TRBV10-2 with TRBJ1-1; no clear D gene. This TCR came from an adult who had recovered from COVID-19. The sequences come from peripheral blood, collected after recovery from COVID-19. The CDR3 region has the DNA TGCGCCAGCAGGGCGGTAGGGCCTGAAGCTTTCTTT. Amino acids: CASRAVGPEAFF.